This TCR beta chain was sequenced in a study of T cells in Graves' hyperthyroidism and ophthalmopathy (dated by TCRdb to about 2019). Context from the whole study: To identify TCR V-J signatures that set the groups apart, the researchers used a discovery cohort of 100 patients, made up of roughly 45 with Graves' ophthalmopathy and around 58 with stable Graves' hyperthyroidism. An independent validation cohort of about 20 hyperthyroidism patients and approximately 17 patients who later progressed to ophthalmopathy tested prospective prediction of ophthalmopathy. The 100 or so discovery patients were divided at random into training and test sets in a 7:3 ratio. In six Graves' hyperthyroidism patients, the study also compared T-cell repertoires from thyroid tissue with T-cell repertoires from blood. After sampling, hyperthyroidism patients received methimazole starting at 30 mg daily, and ophthalmopathy patients received high-dose intravenous methylprednisolone. The paper describes TCR Vbeta CDR3 sequencing of fewer than 150 peripheral blood samples, made up of 40 to 45 ophthalmopathy patients, around 78 hyperthyroidism patients and approximately 17 progressor patients. The study at large found these results: Most expanded thyroid clonotypes (frequency above 0.001) were also found in blood, which suggests that blood repertoires may mirror thyroid immune responses. Sample size was not statistically predetermined, and blinding of investigators to group allocation was not performed. Ophthalmopathy was separated from stable hyperthyroidism by a 13 V-J signature model, with just over 85% sensitivity and 81% to 82% specificity obtained in cross-validation and 80%/75% obtained in testing. In validation, the model predicted progression to ophthalmopathy a median of approximately 6.3 months before onset, with around 70% sensitivity and more than 72% specificity.

TCR beta CDR3 regions were amplified from RNA transcripts. For the first round of RT-PCR on the TCR CDR3, the HTBI primer set was used together with the Qiagen OneStep RT-PCR kit. Libraries were constructed in a second round of multiplex PCR, after which size selection and purification were carried out. Sequencing of the libraries was done on an Illumina HiSeq2000 using paired-end 100 bp reads. Regarding the original processing steps: SOAPnuke was used to process the raw data, with reads discarded if the reads contained adapters or uncalled bases, had a mean Phred below 15, or lacked an exact constant-primer or identifier match. High-quality paired reads were merged with COPE v1.2.5, and unique nucleotide sequences were defined as clonotypes. Clonotypes were aligned to IMGT TRBV, TRBD and TRBJ reference segments using MiTCR v1.1. Analysis was restricted to V-J combinations with a frequency above 0.0001, which covered 99.2% of repertoires. The TCS score was defined as F50 (clonal expansion) divided by E x V (chaos), with BLOSUM62-based TCRdist calculated between CDR3 peptides within each V-J. Welch's t-statistics and random forest reduced fewer than 600 V-J features to about 13, which were used in a naive Bayes classifier (R e1071). TCRdb handled the public reads itself, with Q25 trimming in fastp and clone calling in MiXCR, and kept productive beta chains. A single entry per CDR3 protein holds the most common genes and DNA from its merged rows. None of the V and J calls come from the authors' own analysis; TCRdb made them. The sample table shows hundreds of thousands of distinct CDR3 sequences, and more than 45% are seen once. Of the sample, approximately 8.2% falls within the top ten clones.

Points on this clonotype: It has no known antigen specificity. The sample holds no much larger clone one base away, and base qualities are not on file.

Graves' hyperthyroidism was defined as stable when no progression to ophthalmopathy occurred over 18 months of follow-up. Hyperthyroidism patients were newly diagnosed, with disease duration under 2 months, and aged 18 to 65 years. Exclusion was applied to patients with uncontrolled infections, other autoimmune diseases, pregnancy or lactation. Diagnoses were established on the basis of clinical symptoms, serum thyroxine and TRAb, thyroid ultrasound, and orbital computed tomography. Trizol reagent was used to extract total RNA, and RNA quality was then checked on an Agilent 2100 Bioanalyzer. V is pruned by 6 bases and J by 3 bases, leaving 5 bases of the junction without a gene match. From the cysteine up to the phenylalanine, the CDR3 has a length of 14 residues. Only CDR3 DNA is held: 42 bases, read in frame from base 1. CDR1 and CDR2 are read off the germline V gene as SNHLY and FYNNEI.

Source material: peripheral blood or thyroid tissue (not recorded which). This TCR was recovered from a woman younger than 30 with Graves' hyperthyroidism. Donor details come from another sample of the same person, matched by shared clones. The rearrangement combines TRBV2 with TRBJ1-5; TRBD1 matches 7 bases in the middle. The CDR3 protein sequence reads: CASSRTGINQPQHF. The sequenced DNA is TGTGCCAGCAGCCGGACAGGCATCAATCAGCCCCAGCATTTT. The CDR3, completed at both ends by the reference TRBV2 and TRBJ1-5 genes, gives the full variable domain EPEVTQTPSHQVTQMGQEVILRCVPISNHLYFYWYRQILGQKVEFLVSFYNNEISEKSEIFDDQFSVERPDGSNFTLKIRSTKLEDSAMYFCASSRTGINQPQHFGDGTRLSIL.